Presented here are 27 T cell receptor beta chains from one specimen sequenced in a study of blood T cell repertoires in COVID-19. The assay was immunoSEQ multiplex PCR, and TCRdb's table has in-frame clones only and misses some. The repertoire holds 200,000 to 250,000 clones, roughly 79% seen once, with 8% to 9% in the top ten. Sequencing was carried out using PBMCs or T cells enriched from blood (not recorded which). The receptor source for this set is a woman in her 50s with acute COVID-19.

The CDR3 region has the DNA TGTGCCAGCTCACTCCTTGAGACAGGGGTGGAGACCCAGTACTTC. Its protein product is CASSLLETGVETQYF. The chain joins TRBV18 to TRBJ2-5, with 8 bases matching TRBD1. Germline V lookup: CDR1 KGHSH, CDR2 LQKENI. This CDR3 comprises 15 residues. Losses at the gene ends were 4 bases for V and 5 bases for J; bases not matched to a gene: 9.

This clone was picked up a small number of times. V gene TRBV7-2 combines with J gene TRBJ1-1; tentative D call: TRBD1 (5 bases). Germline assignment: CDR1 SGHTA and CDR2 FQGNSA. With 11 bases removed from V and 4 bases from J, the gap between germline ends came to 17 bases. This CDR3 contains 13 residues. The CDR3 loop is CASFGLGGTEAFF. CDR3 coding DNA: TGTGCCTCCTTCGGACTGGGGGGCACTGAAGCTTTCTTT.

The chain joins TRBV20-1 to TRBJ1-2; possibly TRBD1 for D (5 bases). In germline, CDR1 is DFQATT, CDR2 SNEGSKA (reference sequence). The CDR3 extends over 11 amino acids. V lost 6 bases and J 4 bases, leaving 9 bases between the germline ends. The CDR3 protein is CSAQGGYGYTF. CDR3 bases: TGCAGTGCCCAGGGAGGCTATGGCTACACCTTC.

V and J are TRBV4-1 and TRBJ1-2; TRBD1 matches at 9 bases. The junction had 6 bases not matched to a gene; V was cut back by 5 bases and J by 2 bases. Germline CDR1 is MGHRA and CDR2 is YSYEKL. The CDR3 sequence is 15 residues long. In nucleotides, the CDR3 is TGCGCCAGCAGCTCACCCGGGACAGGGAACTATGGCTACACCTTC. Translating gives CASSSPGTGNYGYTF.

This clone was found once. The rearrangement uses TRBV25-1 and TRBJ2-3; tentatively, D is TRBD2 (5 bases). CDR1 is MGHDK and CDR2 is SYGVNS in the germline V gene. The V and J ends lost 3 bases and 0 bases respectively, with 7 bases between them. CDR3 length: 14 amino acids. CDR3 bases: TGTGCCAGCAGTGACCGAGGGAGCACAGATACGCAGTATTTT. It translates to CASSDRGSTDTQYF.

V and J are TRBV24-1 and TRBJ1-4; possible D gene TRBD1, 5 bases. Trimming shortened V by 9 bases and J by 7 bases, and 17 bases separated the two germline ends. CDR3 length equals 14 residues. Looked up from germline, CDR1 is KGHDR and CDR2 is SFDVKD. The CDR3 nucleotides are TGTGCCACCTACACTCGGACACCGAGTGAAAAACTGTTTTTT. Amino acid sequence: CATYTRTPSEKLFF.

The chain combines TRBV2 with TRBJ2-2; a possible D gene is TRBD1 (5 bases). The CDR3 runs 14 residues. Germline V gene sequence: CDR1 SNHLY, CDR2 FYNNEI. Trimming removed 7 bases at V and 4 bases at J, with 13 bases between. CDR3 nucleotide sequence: TGTGCCAGCACGGTTTCAGGGTTCACCGGGGAGCTGTTTTTT. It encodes CASTVSGFTGELFF.

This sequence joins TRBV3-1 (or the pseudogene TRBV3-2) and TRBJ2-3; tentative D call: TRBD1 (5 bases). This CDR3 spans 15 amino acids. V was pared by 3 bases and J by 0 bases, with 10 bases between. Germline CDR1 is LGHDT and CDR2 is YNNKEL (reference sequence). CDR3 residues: CASSQQGTSTDTQYF. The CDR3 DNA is TGTGCCAGCAGCCAGCAGGGAACTAGCACAGATACGCAGTATTTT.

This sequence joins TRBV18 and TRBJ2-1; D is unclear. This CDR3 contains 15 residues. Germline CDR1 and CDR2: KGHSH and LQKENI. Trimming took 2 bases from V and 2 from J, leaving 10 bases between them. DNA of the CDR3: TGTGCCAGCTCACCAGGCCCGAACGCCTACAATGAGCAGTTCTTC. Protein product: CASSPGPNAYNEQFF.

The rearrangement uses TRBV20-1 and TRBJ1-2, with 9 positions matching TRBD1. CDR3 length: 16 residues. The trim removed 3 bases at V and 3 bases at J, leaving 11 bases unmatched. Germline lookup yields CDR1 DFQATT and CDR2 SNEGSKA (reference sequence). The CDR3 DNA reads TGCAGTGCTAGTGGGGCGGGACAGGGAGGCTACTATGGCTACACCTTC. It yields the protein CSASGAGQGGYYGYTF.

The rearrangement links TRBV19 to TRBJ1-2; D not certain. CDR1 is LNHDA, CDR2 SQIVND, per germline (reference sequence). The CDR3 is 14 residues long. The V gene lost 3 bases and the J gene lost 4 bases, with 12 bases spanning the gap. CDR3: CASSISPEIYGYTF. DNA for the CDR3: TGTGCCAGTAGTATTTCGCCCGAGATCTATGGCTACACCTTC. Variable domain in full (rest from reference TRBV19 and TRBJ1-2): DGGITQSPKYLFRKEGQNVTLSCEQNLNHDAMYWYRQDPGQGLRLIYYSQIVNDFQKGDIAEGYSVSREKKESFPLTVTSAQKNPTAFYLCASSISPEIYGYTFGSGTRLTVV.

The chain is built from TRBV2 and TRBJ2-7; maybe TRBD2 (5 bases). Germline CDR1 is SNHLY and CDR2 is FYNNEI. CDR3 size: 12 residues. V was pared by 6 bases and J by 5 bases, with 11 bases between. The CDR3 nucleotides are TGTGCCAGCAGGCGGGTGGGTCACGAGCAGTACTTC. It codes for CASRRVGHEQYF. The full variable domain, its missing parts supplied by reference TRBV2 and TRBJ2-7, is EPEVTQTPSHQVTQMGQEVILRCVPISNHLYFYWYRQILGQKVEFLVSFYNNEISEKSEIFDDQFSVERPDGSNFTLKIRSTKLEDSAMYFCASRRVGHEQYFGPGTRLTVT.

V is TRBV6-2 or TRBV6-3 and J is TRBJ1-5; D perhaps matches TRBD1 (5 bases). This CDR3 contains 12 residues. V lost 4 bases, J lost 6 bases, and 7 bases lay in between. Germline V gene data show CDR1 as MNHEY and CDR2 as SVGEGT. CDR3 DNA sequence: TGTGCCAGCAGTTTCAGGGTTCAGCCCCAGCATTTT. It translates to CASSFRVQPQHF.

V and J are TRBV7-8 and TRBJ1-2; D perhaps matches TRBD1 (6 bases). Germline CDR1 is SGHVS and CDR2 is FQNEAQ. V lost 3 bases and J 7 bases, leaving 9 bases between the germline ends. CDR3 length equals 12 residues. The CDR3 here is CASSFQGTGYTF. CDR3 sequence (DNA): TGTGCCAGCAGCTTTCAGGGGACTGGCTACACCTTC.

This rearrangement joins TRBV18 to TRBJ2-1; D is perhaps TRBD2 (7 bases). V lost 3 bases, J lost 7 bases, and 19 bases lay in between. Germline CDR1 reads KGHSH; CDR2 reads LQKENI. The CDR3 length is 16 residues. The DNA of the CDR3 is TGTGCCAGCTCACCGGGGGGGGGCGCTACGCTTAATGAGCAGTTCTTC. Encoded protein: CASSPGGGATLNEQFF.

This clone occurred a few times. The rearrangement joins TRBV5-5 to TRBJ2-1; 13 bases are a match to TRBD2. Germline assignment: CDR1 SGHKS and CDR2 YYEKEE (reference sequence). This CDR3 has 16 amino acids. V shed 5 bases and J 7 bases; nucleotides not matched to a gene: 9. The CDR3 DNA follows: TGTGCCAGCAGATTAACCGGGACTAGCGGGATAAATGAGCAGTTCTTC. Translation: CASRLTGTSGINEQFF.

This CDR3 reads CATSDLGGLGQGFTDTQYF. Written as DNA, the CDR3 is TGTGCCACCAGTGATTTGGGGGGCCTGGGGCAGGGATTTACAGATACGCAGTATTTT. The J gene is TRBJ2-3, the V gene TRBV24-1, with D possibly matching TRBD1 (6 bases). V shed 0 bases and J shed 3 bases, with 21 bases lying between them. This CDR3 comprises 19 residues. Per germline, CDR1 KGHDR and CDR2 SFDVKD.

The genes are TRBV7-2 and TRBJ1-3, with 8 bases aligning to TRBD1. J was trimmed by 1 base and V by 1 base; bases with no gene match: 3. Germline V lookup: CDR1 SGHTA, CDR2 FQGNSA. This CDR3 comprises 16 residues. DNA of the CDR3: TGTGCCAGCAGCTTAGGGACAGGGAGGTCTGGAAACACCATATATTTT. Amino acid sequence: CASSLGTGRSGNTIYF.

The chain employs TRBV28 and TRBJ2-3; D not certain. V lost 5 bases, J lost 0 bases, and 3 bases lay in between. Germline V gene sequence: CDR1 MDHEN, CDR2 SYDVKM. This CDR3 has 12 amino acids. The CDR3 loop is CASSESTDTQYF. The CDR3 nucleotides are TGTGCCAGCAGTGAGAGCACAGATACGCAGTATTTT.

The CDR3 reads CASSLTSANTGELFF. CDR3 nucleotides: TGCGCCAGCAGCTTGACTAGCGCGAACACCGGGGAGCTGTTTTTT. The chain joins TRBV5-1 to TRBJ2-2, with TRBD2 identical over 7 bases. J lost 0 bases, V lost 1 base, and 0 bases had no gene match. In germline, CDR1 is SGHRS, CDR2 YFSETQ. The CDR3 consists of 15 residues.

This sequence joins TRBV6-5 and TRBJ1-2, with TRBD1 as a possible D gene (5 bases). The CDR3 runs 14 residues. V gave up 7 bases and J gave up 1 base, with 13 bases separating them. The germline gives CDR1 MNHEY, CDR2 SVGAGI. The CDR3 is CASIVAGLNYGYTF. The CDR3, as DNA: TGTGCCAGCATCGTGGCGGGGCTTAACTATGGCTACACCTTC.

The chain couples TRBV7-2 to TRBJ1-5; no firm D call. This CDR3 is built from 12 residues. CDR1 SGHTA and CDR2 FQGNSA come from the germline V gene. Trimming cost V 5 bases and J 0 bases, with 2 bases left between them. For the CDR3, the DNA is TGTGCCAGCAGCCATAGCAATCAGCCCCAGCATTTT. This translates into CASSHSNQPQHF.

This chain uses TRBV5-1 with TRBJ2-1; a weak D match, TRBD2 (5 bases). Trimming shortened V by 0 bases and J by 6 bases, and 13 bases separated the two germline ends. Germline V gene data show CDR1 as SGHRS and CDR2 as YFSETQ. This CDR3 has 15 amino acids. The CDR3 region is CASSLASSSANEQFF. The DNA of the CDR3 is TGCGCCAGCAGCTTGGCGTCTAGCTCTGCCAATGAGCAGTTCTTC.

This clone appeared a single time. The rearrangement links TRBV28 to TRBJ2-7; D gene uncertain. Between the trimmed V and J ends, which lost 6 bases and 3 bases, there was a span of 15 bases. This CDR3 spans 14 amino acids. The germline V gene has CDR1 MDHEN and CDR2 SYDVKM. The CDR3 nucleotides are TGTGCCAGCAGCGTAGCCGAGCCCAACTACGAGCAGTACTTC. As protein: CASSVAEPNYEQYF.

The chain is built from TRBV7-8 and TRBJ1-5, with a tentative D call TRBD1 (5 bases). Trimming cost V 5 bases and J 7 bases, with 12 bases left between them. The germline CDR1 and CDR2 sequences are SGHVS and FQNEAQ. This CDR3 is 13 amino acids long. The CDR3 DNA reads TGTGCCAGCAGCCGAGGGGCCCCCCAGCCCCAGCATTTT. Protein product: CASSRGAPQPQHF.

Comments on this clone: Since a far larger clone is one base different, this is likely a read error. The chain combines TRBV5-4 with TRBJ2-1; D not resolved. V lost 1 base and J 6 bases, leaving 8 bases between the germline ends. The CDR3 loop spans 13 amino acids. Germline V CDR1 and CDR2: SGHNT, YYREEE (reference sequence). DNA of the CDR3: TGTGCCAGCAGCTTGTTCAGAGGCAATGAGCAGTTCTTC. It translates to CASSLFRGNEQFF.

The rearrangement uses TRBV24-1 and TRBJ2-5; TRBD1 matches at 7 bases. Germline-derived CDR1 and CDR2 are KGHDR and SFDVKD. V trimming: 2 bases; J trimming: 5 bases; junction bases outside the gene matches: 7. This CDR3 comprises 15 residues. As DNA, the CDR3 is TGTGCCACCAGTGATTCCGGACAGGTCGTGGAGACCCAGTACTTC. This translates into CATSDSGQVVETQYF.